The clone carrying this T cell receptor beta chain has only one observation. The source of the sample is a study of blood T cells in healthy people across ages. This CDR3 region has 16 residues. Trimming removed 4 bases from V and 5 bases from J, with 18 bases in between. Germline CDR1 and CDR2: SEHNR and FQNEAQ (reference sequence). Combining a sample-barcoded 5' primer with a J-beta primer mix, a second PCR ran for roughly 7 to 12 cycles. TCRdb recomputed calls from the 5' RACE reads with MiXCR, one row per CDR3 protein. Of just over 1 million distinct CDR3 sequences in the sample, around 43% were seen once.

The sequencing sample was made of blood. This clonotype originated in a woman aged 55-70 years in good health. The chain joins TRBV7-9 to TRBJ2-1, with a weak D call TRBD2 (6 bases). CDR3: CASSSGPGTGNNEQFF. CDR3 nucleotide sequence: TGTGCCAGCAGCTCCGGTCCCGGGACTGGGAACAATGAGCAGTTCTTC.